Given below is one T cell receptor beta chain in context. The target antigen is unknown. This sample is drawn from a study of cytomegalovirus exposure and HLA in healthy donors. Study-wide context: The use of the same platform for the 90 to 150 validation repertoires and the 550 to 700 first-cohort repertoires was reported by a later analysis. Study-wide points: Within the approximately 110 validation repertoires, first-cohort TCR clusters tended to co-occur, according to a later analysis.

Profiling relied on immunoSEQ multiplex PCR, and the TCRdb table lists in-frame clones only, not all of them. The sample shows some 190,000 clones, about nine tenths of them seen only once. Germline values: CDR1 MGHRA, CDR2 YSYEKL. The V gene lost 1 base and the J gene lost 7 bases, with 13 bases spanning the gap. The CDR3 has 15 amino acids. The sequence was obtained from a man aged 25-40 years in good health and CMV-seropositive. The chain couples TRBV4-1 to TRBJ1-4; D might be TRBD1 (5 bases). Specimen: PBMCs. In DNA, the CDR3 is TGCGCCAGCAGCCAAGCCGGAGGGGCTATTGAAAAACTGTTTTTT. It is translated as CASSQAGGAIEKLFF.